Below, 12 T cell receptor beta chains from the same sample are listed, as sequenced in a study of blood T cell repertoires in COVID-19. The method was immunoSEQ multiplex PCR; TCRdb's version includes in-frame clones alone and lacks a portion of them. The sample has fewer than 250,000 clones, about 80% seen once. Sample: peripheral blood. These receptor sequences come from a woman aged 40 to 50 with active or convalescent COVID-19.

The rearrangement uses TRBV6-5 and TRBJ2-1, with D perhaps matching TRBD1 (6 bases). The germline V gene has CDR1 MNHEY and CDR2 SVGAGI. The CDR3 extends over 14 amino acids. Trimming removed 5 bases from V and 11 bases from J, with 19 bases in between. This chain's CDR3 is CASSTDLGQYKQFF. DNA of the CDR3: TGTGCCAGCAGTACCGACCTCGGACAGTACAAGCAGTTCTTC.

This clone showed up just a few times. V is TRBV27 and J is TRBJ1-6; 8 bases fit TRBD1. The CDR3 is 15 residues long. V trimming: 1 base; J trimming: 10 bases; junction bases outside the gene matches: 6. From germline, CDR1 is MNHEY and CDR2 SMNVEV (reference sequence). The DNA for the CDR3 is TGTGCCAGCAGTTTATTGCAGGGGGCTGGGTCACCCCTCCACTTT. This sequence encodes CASSLLQGAGSPLHF.

The chain couples TRBV7-9 to TRBJ2-2; 11 bases agree with TRBD2. There are 17 residues in the CDR3. Germline loops: CDR1 SEHNR, CDR2 FQNEAQ (reference sequence). V trimming: 6 bases; J trimming: 4 bases; junction bases outside the gene matches: 10. In nucleotides, the CDR3 is TGTGCCAGCAGTCTAGTGGGACTAGCGGCCCTCACCGGGGAGCTGTTTTTT. This gives the protein CASSLVGLAALTGELFF.

The chain has TRBV18 and TRBJ1-1; D might be TRBD1 (5 bases). V lost 0 bases, J lost 9 bases, and 8 bases lay in between. This CDR3 has 12 residues. Germline CDR1 reads KGHSH; CDR2 reads LQKENI. This chain's CDR3 is CASSPPRTKAFF. The DNA of the CDR3 is TGTGCCAGCTCACCACCACGGACAAAAGCTTTCTTT.

The chain uses TRBV9 and TRBJ1-2; TRBD1 agrees at 7 bases. J gave up 5 bases and V 0 bases, and 7 bases lay outside the gene matches. This CDR3 is 15 amino acids long. The germline V gene encodes CDR1 SGDLS and CDR2 YYNGEE. The CDR3 region has the DNA TGTGCCAGCAGCGTAGATACGGGACAGTTATATGGCTACACCTTC. Its protein is CASSVDTGQLYGYTF.

The J gene is TRBJ2-2, the V gene TRBV12-3 or TRBV12-4; D is ambiguous. The CDR3 covers 12 residues. The V end lost 5 bases, the J end lost 2 bases, and 3 bases lay between the germline ends. DNA for the CDR3: TGTGCCAGCAGTCCTAACACCGGGGAGCTGTTTTTT. Its protein is CASSPNTGELFF.

This chain uses TRBV4-1 with TRBJ2-5; 7 bases match TRBD2. This CDR3 has 14 amino acids. Trimming at V came to 3 bases and at J to 4 bases, leaving 5 bases not matched to a gene. Per the germline V gene, CDR1 is MGHRA and CDR2 is YSYEKL. The DNA of the CDR3 is TGCGCCAGCAGCCATCCGGGAGGAGGAGAGACCCAGTACTTC. Protein sequence: CASSHPGGGETQYF.

V gene TRBV9 combines with J gene TRBJ1-3; D unresolved. Germline values: CDR1 SGDLS, CDR2 YYNGEE. The CDR3 totals 15 residues. V lost 0 bases, J lost 0 bases, and 7 bases lay in between. The CDR3 spells CASSVGGNSGNTIYF. CDR3 sequence (DNA): TGTGCCAGCAGCGTAGGAGGGAACTCTGGAAACACCATATATTTT.

The rearrangement joins TRBV2 to TRBJ2-7; 12 nucleotides match TRBD2. V lost 6 bases, J lost 4 bases, and 1 base stayed unmatched. In germline, CDR1 is SNHLY, CDR2 FYNNEI. The CDR3 has 13 amino acids. CDR3 residues: CASSGTSGYEQYF. The CDR3, as DNA: TGTGCCAGCAGCGGGACTAGCGGGTACGAGCAGTACTTC.

The chain carries TRBV27 and TRBJ1-5; 7 bases map to TRBD1. The CDR3 extends over 14 amino acids. Germline V gene sequence: CDR1 MNHEY, CDR2 SMNVEV (reference sequence). The ends lost 5 bases at V and 6 bases at J; junction bases unmatched: 7. The DNA of the CDR3 is TGTGCCAGCAGTCCGACAGGGCAAGGTCAGCCCCAGCATTTT. This sequence encodes CASSPTGQGQPQHF.

The chain combines TRBV5-4 with TRBJ2-1; 12 bases are shared with TRBD2. CDR3 size: 15 residues. The germline CDR1 and CDR2 sequences are SGHNT and YYREEE (reference sequence). V trimming: 4 bases; J trimming: 4 bases; junction bases outside the gene matches: 3. Here the CDR3 DNA reads TGTGCCAGCAGCGAGACTAGCGGGGGATACAATGAGCAGTTCTTC. This translates into CASSETSGGYNEQFF.

The V and J genes are TRBV4-1 and TRBJ2-3, with TRBD1 identical over 9 bases. The trim removed 2 bases at V and 5 bases at J, leaving 8 bases unmatched. Germline V gene lookup returns CDR1 MGHRA and CDR2 YSYEKL. The CDR3 has 16 amino acids. CDR3 loop: CASSQNAQGAKDTQYF. CDR3 DNA sequence: TGCGCCAGCAGCCAAAACGCACAGGGGGCGAAAGATACGCAGTATTTT.